This passage covers 9 T cell receptor beta chains from one sample sequenced in a study of blood T cell repertoires in COVID-19. The assay was immunoSEQ multiplex PCR, and TCRdb's table has in-frame clones only and misses some. The repertoire holds a few hundred thousand clones, with roughly 87% as singletons. Sequencing was carried out using PBMCs or T cells enriched from blood (not recorded which). The receptors derive from a woman aged 40 to 50 who had recovered from COVID-19.

This chain joins TRBV3-1 (or the pseudogene TRBV3-2) and TRBJ2-1; 9 positions match TRBD2. This CDR3 is built from 15 residues. V shed 4 bases, J shed 6 bases, and the junction held 7 bases outside the gene matches. Germline-derived CDR1 and CDR2 are LGHDT and YNNKEL (reference sequence). The CDR3 nucleotides are TGTGCCAGCAGCCCCCGGGTAGCGGGAGTCAATGAGCAGTTCTTC. Residues: CASSPRVAGVNEQFF.

The chain couples TRBV24-1 to TRBJ2-1; a possible D gene is TRBD1 (6 bases). The CDR3 spans 17 residues. Germline assignment: CDR1 KGHDR and CDR2 SFDVKD. With 0 bases removed from V and 8 bases from J, the gap between germline ends came to 19 bases. The DNA of the CDR3 is TGTGCCACCAGTGATTTGCGTGGGGCAGGGGCTCAGGATGAGCAGTTCTTC. It codes for CATSDLRGAGAQDEQFF.

This clone turned up a few times. This chain uses TRBV7-2 with TRBJ2-7; 11 bases fit TRBD2. The CDR3 has 15 residues. Germline CDR1 and CDR2: SGHTA and FQGNSA. Trimming cost V 4 bases and J 1 base; bases outside gene matches: 3. The CDR3 region is CASSSRLAGSYEQYF. CDR3 bases: TGTGCCAGCAGCTCTCGACTAGCGGGGTCCTACGAGCAGTACTTC. The complete variable domain, with remaining parts taken from reference TRBV7-2 and TRBJ2-7, reads GAGVSQSPSNKVTEKGKDVELRCDPISGHTALYWYRQSLGQGLEFLIYFQGNSAPDKSGLPSDRFSAERTGGSVSTLTIQRTQQEDSAVYLCASSSRLAGSYEQYFGPGTRLTVT.

CDR3 sequence: CASSLNPPGQGKKETQYF. Written as DNA, the CDR3 is TGCGCCAGCAGCCTCAACCCGCCGGGACAGGGGAAAAAAGAGACCCAGTACTTC. The chain has TRBV5-1 and TRBJ2-5; 10 bases are a match to TRBD1. After removal of 4 bases from V and 3 bases from J, the junction contained 15 bases not matched to a gene. The CDR3 runs to 18 residues. The germline V gene encodes CDR1 SGHRS and CDR2 YFSETQ.

This clone has just a few counts. V usage is TRBV24-1 and J usage is TRBJ2-7; a weak D match, TRBD2 (5 bases). This CDR3 region has 15 residues. The germline V and J ends were trimmed by 4 bases and 6 bases, with 18 bases remaining between them. Germline V gene sequence: CDR1 KGHDR, CDR2 SFDVKD. The CDR3 DNA reads as TGTGCCACCAGTGACACCCGGGATCCGAGGCGCGAGCAGTACTTC. Translating it yields CATSDTRDPRREQYF.

The rearrangement joins TRBV11-2 to TRBJ2-2, with 9 bases aligning to TRBD2. From germline, CDR1 is SGHAT and CDR2 FQNNGV. The CDR3 length is 15 residues. V was clipped by 5 bases and J by 5 bases; unmatched bases: 6. The chain's CDR3 is CASSHGLAQTGELFF. The CDR3, as DNA: TGTGCCAGCAGCCACGGACTAGCGCAGACCGGGGAGCTGTTTTTT.

This sequence joins TRBV28 and TRBJ1-6; no clear D. The CDR3 contains 16 residues. Germline V gene lookup returns CDR1 MDHEN and CDR2 SYDVKM. V was cut by 5 bases and J by 4 bases, with 15 bases left in between. Written as DNA, the CDR3 is TGTGCCAGCAGTCCCCTGGGAGGAACTTATAATTCACCCCTCCACTTT. It translates to CASSPLGGTYNSPLHF. The full variable domain, rest sourced from reference TRBV28 and TRBJ1-6, is DVKVTQSSRYLVKRTGEKVFLECVQDMDHENMFWYRQDPGLGLRLIYFSYDVKMKEKGDIPEGYSVSREKKERFSLILESASTNQTSMYLCASSPLGGTYNSPLHFGNGTRLTVT.

The rearrangement joins TRBV28 to TRBJ1-2; D unclear. The length of the CDR3 is 14 residues. Germline V CDR1 and CDR2: MDHEN, SYDVKM. Trimming left V 6 bases short and J 4 bases short, with 15 bases between. The CDR3 coding sequence is TGTGCCAGCAGATTGGAGGCGCCCTCCTATGGCTACACCTTC. Translation gives CASRLEAPSYGYTF.

This clone appeared a single time. V usage is TRBV5-1 and J usage is TRBJ2-5; no definite D call. Germline CDR1 is SGHRS and CDR2 is YFSETQ. The length of the CDR3 is 14 residues. V shed 4 bases and J shed 4 bases, with 14 bases lying between them. The CDR3 loop reads CASSPGSQTETQYF. CDR3 DNA sequence: TGCGCCAGCAGCCCCGGGTCCCAAACAGAGACCCAGTACTTC.